This T cell receptor beta chain was captured in a study of T cell repertoires in cytomegalovirus infection. Turning to the study itself: Both a matching HLA type and CMV infection were indicated by public TCR beta signatures. Overall study findings and caveats: Ex vivo, HLA-C-restricted CMV-specific TCR beta clonotypes prevailed over the rest of the response.

MiXCR, applied by TCRdb to the reads, yields one record per CDR3 protein. The sample lists 350,000 to 500,000 distinct CDR3 sequences, roughly 30% seen once, with about an eighth in the top ten. The CDR3 is 14 residues long. J was trimmed by 7 bases and V by 6 bases; bases with no gene match: 8. Per germline, CDR1 KGHSH and CDR2 LQKENI. As for this clonotype: Its antigen is unknown. The missing conserved phenylalanine or tryptophan at the end of this CDR3 makes a read error likely.

Sequenced material: PBMCs. The clonotype was recovered from a human donor in good health (CMV status not recorded). Some clones in this sample may be carry-over from other donors' samples. The genes are TRBV18 and TRBJ1-1, with TRBD1 matching 10 bases. The CDR3 region has the DNA TGTGCCAGCTCCCGCGACAGGGGGCAGGATGAAGCTTTCTTG. Translated: CASSRDRGQDEAFL.